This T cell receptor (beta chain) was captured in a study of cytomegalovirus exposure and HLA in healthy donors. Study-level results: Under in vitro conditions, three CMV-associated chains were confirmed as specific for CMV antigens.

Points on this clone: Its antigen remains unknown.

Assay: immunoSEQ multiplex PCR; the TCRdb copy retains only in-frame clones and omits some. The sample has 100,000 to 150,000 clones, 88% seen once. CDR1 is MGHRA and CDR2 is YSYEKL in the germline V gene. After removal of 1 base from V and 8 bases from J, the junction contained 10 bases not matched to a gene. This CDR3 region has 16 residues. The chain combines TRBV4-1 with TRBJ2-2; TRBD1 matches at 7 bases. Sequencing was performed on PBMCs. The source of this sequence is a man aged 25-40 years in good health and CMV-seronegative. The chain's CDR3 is CASSQVTGVGLGELFF. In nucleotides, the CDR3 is TGCGCCAGCAGCCAAGTAACAGGGGTTGGGTTGGGGGAGCTGTTTTTT.